This TCR beta chain was found in a study of regulatory T cells in long-lasting Graves disease (dated by TCRdb to about 2021). A note on the overall study: Persistent Graves' disease was defined as persistently positive TSH receptor autoantibodies together with antithyroid drug treatment for over 5 years. Patients with persistent Graves' disease were compared with patients with newly diagnosed Graves' disease using TCR sequencing and RNA sequencing of peripheral blood. The study took place in China and was registered as a clinical trial. A total of around 35 samples underwent TCR sequencing: some 13 from persistent and around 20 from newly diagnosed Graves' disease patients. Antithyroid drugs had been taken for approximately ten years on average by persistent Graves' disease patients in the clinical cohort. Study-wide findings and limitations: Persistent patients shared more public clonotypes among themselves (2,741) than newly diagnosed patients did (over 900). Only the TCR beta chain was sequenced and analyzed. Compared with newly diagnosed patients, persistent Graves' disease patients had lower TCR Shannon entropy and fewer highly expanded clones, which suggests clonal expansion. TRBV28, TRBJ1-2 and TRBJ2-5 were preferentially used in persistent disease, while TRBV20-1 and TRBJ2-1 were favored in newly diagnosed disease. Only peripheral blood was studied, because thyroid tissue, the primary lesion, was inaccessible. As a limitation, the authors acknowledged that the small sample size may reduce accuracy.

Trimming costs V 3 bases and J 0 bases, and their ends lie 8 bases apart. Spanning cysteine to phenylalanine, the CDR3 consists of 15 amino acids. Here the CDR3 DNA is all that survives: 45 bases in frame from base 1. The germline V gene specifies SNHLY as CDR1 and FYNNEI as CDR2. With respect to this clonotype: The antigen it recognizes is unknown. No much larger clonotype is one base removed from it; base qualities were not supplied.

The receptor library was made with multiplex PCR. Sequencing instrument: Illumina HiSeq 4000. CDR3 regions were amplified by Arm-PCR with iRepertoire HTBI primers to construct TCR beta libraries. Gel purification was performed on PCR products prior to sequencing. The original pipeline was this. Gene usage analysis of CDR3 amino acid clonotypes relied on the 60 or so TRBV and about 15 TRBJ segments identified across samples. COPE and FqMerger were used to merge filtered high-quality paired reads into contigs. BLAST was used to align contigs to IMGT TRBV, TRBD and TRBJ reference genes, and CDR3 was defined according to IMGT. Any clonotype with a frequency above 0.1% was counted as a highly expanded clone. Repertoire diversity was measured by Shannon entropy, and V-J evenness by the Gini coefficient. Clonotypes shared by more than one individual were considered public. The public reads were reanalyzed by TCRdb: fastp trimming at Q25, MiXCR alignment, in-frame beta chains only. Identical CDR3 protein sequences are pooled into one entry, listed with their most common genes and DNA. In this record, the V and J calls reflect TCRdb's handling and not the investigators' own analysis. This sample holds 500,000 to 800,000 distinct CDR3 sequences; about 32% were observed only once. The ten biggest clones cover about 40% of the sample.

The sample's time point label, in plain terms: persistent/refractory GD, antithyroid drugs over 5 years with positive TRAb. For both TCR sequencing and RNA sequencing, RNA was extracted from PBMCs in TRIzol. Graves' disease was diagnosed according to American Thyroid Association guidelines. Recruitment of patients was carried out at an endocrinology department in Xi'an, China. From each patient, about 9.7 milliliters of peripheral blood was collected into an EDTA anticoagulant tube. Ficoll Paque Plus density gradient separation was used to isolate PBMCs, and no further T cell sorting was performed. An Agilent 2100 Bioanalyzer and agarose gel were used to check RNA quality, and a NanoDrop 2000 was used to measure RNA concentration.

The V and J genes are TRBV2 and TRBJ1-4; no D gene call is confident. The sample in question was peripheral blood mononuclear cells (PBMCs), obtained when the disease was refractory, from a patient treated with antithyroid drugs. The receptor comes from a female donor with Graves disease. The DNA reads TGTGCCAGCAGTGATGTCACAGCAACTAATGAAAAACTGTTTTTT. Translation gives CASSDVTATNEKLFF.